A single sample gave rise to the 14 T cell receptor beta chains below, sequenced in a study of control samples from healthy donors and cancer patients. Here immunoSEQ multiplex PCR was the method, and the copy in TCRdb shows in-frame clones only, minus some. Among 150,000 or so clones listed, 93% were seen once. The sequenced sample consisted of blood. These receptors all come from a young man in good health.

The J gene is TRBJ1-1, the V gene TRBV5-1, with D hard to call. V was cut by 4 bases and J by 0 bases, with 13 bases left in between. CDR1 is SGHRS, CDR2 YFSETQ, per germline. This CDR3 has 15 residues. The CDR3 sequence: CASSRAVGMNTEAFF. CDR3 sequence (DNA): TGCGCCAGCAGCCGGGCTGTGGGAATGAACACTGAAGCTTTCTTT.

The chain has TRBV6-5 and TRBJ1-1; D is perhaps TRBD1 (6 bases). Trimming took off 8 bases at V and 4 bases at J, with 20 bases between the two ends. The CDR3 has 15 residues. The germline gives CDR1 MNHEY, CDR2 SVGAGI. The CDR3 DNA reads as TGTGCCAGCCATCTCAGCGAGGGGGGATCCACTGAAGCTTTCTTT. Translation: CASHLSEGGSTEAFF.

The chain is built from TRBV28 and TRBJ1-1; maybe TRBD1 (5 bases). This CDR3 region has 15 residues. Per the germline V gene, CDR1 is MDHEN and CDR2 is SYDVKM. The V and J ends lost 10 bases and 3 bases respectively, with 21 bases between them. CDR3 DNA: TGTGCCACCCTATGGTATCGTGGGGCAGACACTGAAGCTTTCTTT. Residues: CATLWYRGADTEAFF.

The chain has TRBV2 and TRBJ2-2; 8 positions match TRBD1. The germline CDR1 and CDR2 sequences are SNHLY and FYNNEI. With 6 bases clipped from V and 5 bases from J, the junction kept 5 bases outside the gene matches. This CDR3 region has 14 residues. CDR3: CASSRGRGTGELFF. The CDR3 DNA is TGTGCCAGCAGCAGGGGGCGCGGAACCGGGGAGCTGTTTTTT.

Written as DNA, the CDR3 is TGTGCCAGCACCTCGGCCGACAAGGTCTATGGCTACACCTTC. Translation: CASTSADKVYGYTF. The J gene is TRBJ1-2, the V gene TRBV2, with D hard to call. Trimming removed 7 bases from V and 4 bases from J, with 16 bases in between. The CDR3 contains 14 residues. Per the germline V gene, CDR1 is SNHLY and CDR2 is FYNNEI.

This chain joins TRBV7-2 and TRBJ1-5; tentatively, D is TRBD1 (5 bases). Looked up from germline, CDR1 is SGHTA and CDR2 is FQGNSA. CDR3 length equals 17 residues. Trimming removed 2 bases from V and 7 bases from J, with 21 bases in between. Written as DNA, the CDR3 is TGTGCCAGCAGCTTATCTCTACCGGGGCAGTCCAACCAGCCCCAGCATTTT. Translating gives CASSLSLPGQSNQPQHF.

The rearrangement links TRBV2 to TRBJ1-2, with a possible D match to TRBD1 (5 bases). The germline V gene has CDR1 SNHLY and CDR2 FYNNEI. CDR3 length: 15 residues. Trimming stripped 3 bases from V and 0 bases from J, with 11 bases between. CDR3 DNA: TGTGCCAGCAGTGAGGTGGGGGGAACTAACTATGGCTACACCTTC. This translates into CASSEVGGTNYGYTF.

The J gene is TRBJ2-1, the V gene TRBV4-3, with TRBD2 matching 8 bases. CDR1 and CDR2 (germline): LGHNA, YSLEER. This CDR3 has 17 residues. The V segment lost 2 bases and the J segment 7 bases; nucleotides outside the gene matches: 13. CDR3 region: CASSQLYIAGRSNEQFF. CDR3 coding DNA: TGCGCCAGCAGCCAATTGTATATAGCGGGAAGGAGTAATGAGCAGTTCTTC.

CDR3 sequence: CATSRDGFGTEAFF. In nucleotides, the CDR3 is TGTGCCACCAGCAGAGATGGTTTCGGCACTGAAGCTTTCTTT. This chain joins TRBV15 and TRBJ1-1, with D unresolved. V was clipped by 0 bases and J by 4 bases, with 9 bases between them. Looked up from germline, CDR1 is LNHNV and CDR2 is YYDKDF (reference sequence). CDR3 size: 14 residues.

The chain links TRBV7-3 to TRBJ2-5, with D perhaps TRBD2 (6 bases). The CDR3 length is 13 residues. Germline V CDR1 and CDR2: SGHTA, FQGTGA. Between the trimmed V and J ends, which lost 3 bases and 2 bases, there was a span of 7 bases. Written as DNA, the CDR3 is TGTGCCAGCAGCTTGGGACTGCAAGAGACCCAGTACTTC. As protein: CASSLGLQETQYF.

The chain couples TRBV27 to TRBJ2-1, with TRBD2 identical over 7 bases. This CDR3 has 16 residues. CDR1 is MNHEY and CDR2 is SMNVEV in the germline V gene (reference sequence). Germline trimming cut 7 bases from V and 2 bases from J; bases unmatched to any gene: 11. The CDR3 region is CASTIYWGGPYNEQFF. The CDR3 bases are TGTGCCAGCACCATCTACTGGGGGGGTCCCTACAATGAGCAGTTCTTC.

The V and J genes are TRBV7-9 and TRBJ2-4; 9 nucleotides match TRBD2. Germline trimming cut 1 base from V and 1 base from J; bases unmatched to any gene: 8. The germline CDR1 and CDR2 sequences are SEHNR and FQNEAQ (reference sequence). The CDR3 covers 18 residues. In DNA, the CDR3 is TGTGCCAGCAGCTTAGGCGGGACTAGCTTGTTTGCCAAAAACATTCAGTACTTC. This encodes CASSLGGTSLFAKNIQYF.

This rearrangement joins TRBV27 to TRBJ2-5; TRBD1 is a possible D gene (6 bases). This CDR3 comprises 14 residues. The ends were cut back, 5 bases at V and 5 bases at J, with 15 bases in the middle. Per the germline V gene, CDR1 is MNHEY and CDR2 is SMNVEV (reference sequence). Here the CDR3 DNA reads TGTGCCAGCAGTCCTCATTCAGGGGCCGAGACCCAGTACTTC. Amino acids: CASSPHSGAETQYF.

The CDR3 reads CASSLSGENTEAFF. For the CDR3, the DNA is TGTGCCAGCAGCTTATCAGGGGAGAACACTGAAGCTTTCTTT. The V gene is TRBV13, the J gene TRBJ1-1, with D possibly TRBD1 on 6 matching bases. The CDR3 loop spans 14 amino acids. V gave up 2 bases and J gave up 1 base, with 8 bases separating them. Germline V gene sequence: CDR1 PRHDT, CDR2 FYEKMQ (reference sequence). Supplemented by reference TRBV13 and TRBJ1-1, the full variable domain reads AAGVIQSPRHLIKEKRETATLKCYPIPRHDTVYWYQQGPGQDPQFLISFYEKMQSDKGSIPDRFSAQQFSDYHSELNMSSLELGDSALYFCASSLSGENTEAFFGQGTRLTVV.